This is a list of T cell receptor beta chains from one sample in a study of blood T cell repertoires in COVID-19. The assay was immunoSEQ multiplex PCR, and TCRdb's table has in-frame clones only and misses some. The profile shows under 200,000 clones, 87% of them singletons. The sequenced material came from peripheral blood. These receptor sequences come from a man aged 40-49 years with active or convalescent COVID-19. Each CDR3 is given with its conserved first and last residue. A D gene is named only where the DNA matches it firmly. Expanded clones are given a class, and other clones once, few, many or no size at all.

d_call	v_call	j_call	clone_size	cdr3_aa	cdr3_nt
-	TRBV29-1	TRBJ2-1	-	CSVEDSYNEQFF	TGCAGCGTTGAAGACAGCTACAATGAGCAGTTCTTC
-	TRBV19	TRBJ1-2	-	CASSILSDSNYGYTF	TGTGCCAGTAGTATACTGAGCGATTCTAACTATGGCTACACCTTC
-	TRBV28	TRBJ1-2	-	CASSLAGNGYTF	TGTGCCAGCAGTTTGGCGGGGAATGGCTACACCTTC
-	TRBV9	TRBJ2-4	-	CASSAPGESAKNIQYF	TGTGCCAGCAGCGCCCCCGGGGAGTCGGCCAAAAACATTCAGTACTTC
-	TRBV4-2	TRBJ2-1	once	CASSQLSGGVYNEQFF	TGTGCCAGCAGCCAACTGTCGGGCGGGGTTTACAATGAGCAGTTCTTC
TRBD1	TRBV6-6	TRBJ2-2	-	CASSRGQGNTGELFF	TGTGCCAGCAGCCGCGGACAGGGGAACACCGGGGAGCTGTTTTTT
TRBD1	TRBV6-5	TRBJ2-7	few	CASSTTGQHYEQYF	TGTGCCAGCAGTACAACGGGACAGCACTACGAGCAGTACTTC
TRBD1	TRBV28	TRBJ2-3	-	CASSSRDRGPDTQYF	TGTGCCAGCAGTTCCCGGGACAGGGGCCCAGATACGCAGTATTTT
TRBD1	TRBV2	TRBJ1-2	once	CASSGQANHYGYTF	TGTGCCAGCAGCGGACAGGCGAATCACTATGGCTACACCTTC
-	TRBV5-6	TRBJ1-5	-	CASSLGGSSNQPQHF	TGTGCCAGCAGCTTGGGCGGGAGCAGCAATCAGCCCCAGCATTTT
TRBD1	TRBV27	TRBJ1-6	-	CASGGRGSGTPLHF	TGTGCCAGCGGGGGCAGGGGGTCAGGAACACCCCTCCACTTT
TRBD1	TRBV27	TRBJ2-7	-	CASSRGLYEQYF	TGTGCCAGCAGCAGGGGGTTATACGAGCAGTACTTC
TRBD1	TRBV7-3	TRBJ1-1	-	CASSPGQGATEAFF	TGTGCCAGCAGCCCCGGACAGGGGGCCACTGAAGCTTTCTTT
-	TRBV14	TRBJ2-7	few	CASSQVRAGAPYEQYF	TGTGCCAGCAGCCAAGTTAGGGCAGGGGCTCCCTACGAGCAGTACTTC
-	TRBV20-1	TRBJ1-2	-	CSALAAGGYTF	TGCAGTGCCCTCGCAGCGGGTGGCTACACCTTC
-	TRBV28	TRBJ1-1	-	CASRQNREAFF	TGTGCCAGCAGGCAAAACAGAGAAGCTTTCTTT
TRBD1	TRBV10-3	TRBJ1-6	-	CAISESADRGDSPLHF	TGTGCCATCAGTGAGTCAGCTGACAGGGGAGACTCACCCCTCCACTTT
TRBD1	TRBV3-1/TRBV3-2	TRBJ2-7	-	CASSQGDRRSRASYEQYF	TGTGCCAGCAGCCAGGGGGACAGGAGATCTCGGGCCTCCTACGAGCAGTACTTC
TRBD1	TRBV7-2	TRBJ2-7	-	CASSLVGGQGIEQYF	TGTGCCAGCAGCCTGGTAGGGGGACAGGGGATCGAGCAGTACTTC
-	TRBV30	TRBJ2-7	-	CAWSAPIAAGAYEQYF	TGTGCCTGGAGTGCCCCTATAGCGGCTGGAGCCTACGAGCAGTACTTC
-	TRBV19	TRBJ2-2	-	CASSIRVRAGELFF	TGTGCCAGTAGTATCAGGGTAAGGGCCGGGGAGCTGTTTTTT
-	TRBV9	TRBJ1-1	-	CASSVARGPEAFF	TGTGCCAGCAGCGTAGCCAGGGGCCCTGAAGCTTTCTTT
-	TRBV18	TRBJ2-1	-	CASSPGHPSSYNEQFF	TGTGCCAGCTCACCAGGACATCCTTCCTCCTACAATGAGCAGTTCTTC
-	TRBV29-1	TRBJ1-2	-	CSVRGTLPNYGYTF	TGCAGCGTTAGGGGGACACTACCTAACTATGGCTACACCTTC
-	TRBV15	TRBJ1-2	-	CATSSSYGYTF	TGTGCCACCAGCAGTTCATATGGCTACACCTTC
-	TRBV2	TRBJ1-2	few	CASMISQAGYTF	TGTGCCAGCATGATCAGCCAGGCTGGCTACACCTTC
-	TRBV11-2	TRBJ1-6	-	CASSYHRELYSPLHF	TGTGCCAGCAGCTATCACAGGGAACTCTATTCACCCCTCCACTTT
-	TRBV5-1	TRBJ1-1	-	CASSFQGGRVTEAFF	TGCGCCAGCAGCTTCCAGGGCGGTAGAGTCACTGAAGCTTTCTTT
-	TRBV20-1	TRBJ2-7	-	CSASLGLGVREQYF	TGCAGTGCTAGTCTCGGCCTAGGGGTACGCGAGCAGTACTTC
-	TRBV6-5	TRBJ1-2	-	CASSPSGIRGYTF	TGTGCCAGCAGTCCAAGCGGGATCCGGGGCTACACCTTC
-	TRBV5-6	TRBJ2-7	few	CASSLEFQVYEQYF	TGTGCCAGCAGCTTGGAGTTCCAGGTCTACGAGCAGTACTTC
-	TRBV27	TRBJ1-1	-	CASTSQGNTEAFF	TGTGCCAGCACCTCTCAGGGGAACACTGAAGCTTTCTTT
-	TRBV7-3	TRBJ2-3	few	CASSDKAGGGTDTQYF	TGTGCCAGCAGCGACAAGGCTGGGGGCGGCACAGATACGCAGTATTTT
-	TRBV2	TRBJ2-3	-	CASSLLRGGIDTQYF	TGTGCCAGCAGTCTATTAAGGGGGGGAATAGATACGCAGTATTTT
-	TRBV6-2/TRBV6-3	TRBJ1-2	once	CASSYYWRGGYTF	TGTGCCAGCAGTTACTATTGGAGGGGCGGCTACACCTTC
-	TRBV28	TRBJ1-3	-	CASRLSGNTIYF	TGTGCCAGCAGACTTTCTGGAAACACCATATATTTT
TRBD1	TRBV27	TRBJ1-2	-	CASSLSNRGLSGYTF	TGTGCCAGCAGTTTATCGAACAGGGGGTTGAGTGGCTACACCTTC
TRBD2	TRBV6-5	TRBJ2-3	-	CASRPRGGTTDTQYF	TGTGCCAGCAGACCACGCGGGGGGACTACAGATACGCAGTATTTT
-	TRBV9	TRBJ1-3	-	CASSATTGSSGNTIYF	TGTGCCAGCAGCGCTACTACAGGGTCCTCTGGAAACACCATATATTTT
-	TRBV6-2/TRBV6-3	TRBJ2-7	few	CASSYSRGGNEQYF	TGTGCCAGCAGTTACTCGAGGGGAGGTAACGAGCAGTACTTC
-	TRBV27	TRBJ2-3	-	CASSRILLRSGSTDTQYF	TGTGCCAGCAGCCGAATCCTTCTCCGCAGCGGAAGCACAGATACGCAGTATTTT
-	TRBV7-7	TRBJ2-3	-	CASSLDGAPPDTQYF	TGTGCTAGCAGCTTAGATGGGGCCCCGCCAGATACGCAGTATTTT
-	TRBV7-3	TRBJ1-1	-	CASSLTGQLNTEAFF	TGTGCCAGCAGCTTAACTGGCCAGTTGAACACTGAAGCTTTCTTT
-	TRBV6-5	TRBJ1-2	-	CASSYSPECYTF	TGTGCCAGCAGTTACTCGCCGGAGTGCTACACCTTC